This T cell receptor (beta chain) was documented in a study of T-cell memory formation after mild COVID-19. Turning to the study itself: The TCR clusters were mostly specific to one donor. The study's findings and limits: CD4+ clones that contracted lay mainly in CM and EM; CD8+ ones lay in EMRA.

As concerns this clonotype: The antigen is not known.

The CDR3 is 16 amino acids. The J segment lost 0 bases and the V segment lost 3 bases, leaving 2 bases of the junction unmatched. Germline-derived CDR1 and CDR2 are SEHNR and FQNEAQ (reference sequence). After 5'RACE with constant-segment primers, TCR alpha and TCR beta cDNA libraries carrying sample barcodes and UMIs were obtained. TCRdb recomputed calls from the 5' RACE reads with MiXCR, one row per CDR3 protein. The table lists approximately 260,000 distinct CDR3 sequences, about 17% of them singletons. The rearrangement uses TRBV7-9 and TRBJ1-6; the match to TRBD1 covers 7 bases. The clonotype comes from a man aged 18 to 35 who had mild COVID-19 (a few samples of this study predate the infection). Cell type and time point are not known. The sequenced sample consisted of PBMCs or a T cell subset sorted from them (not recorded which). The CDR3 reads CASSLTGSSYNSPLHF. The CDR3 coding sequence is TGTGCCAGCAGCTTGACAGGGAGCTCCTATAATTCACCCCTCCACTTT.